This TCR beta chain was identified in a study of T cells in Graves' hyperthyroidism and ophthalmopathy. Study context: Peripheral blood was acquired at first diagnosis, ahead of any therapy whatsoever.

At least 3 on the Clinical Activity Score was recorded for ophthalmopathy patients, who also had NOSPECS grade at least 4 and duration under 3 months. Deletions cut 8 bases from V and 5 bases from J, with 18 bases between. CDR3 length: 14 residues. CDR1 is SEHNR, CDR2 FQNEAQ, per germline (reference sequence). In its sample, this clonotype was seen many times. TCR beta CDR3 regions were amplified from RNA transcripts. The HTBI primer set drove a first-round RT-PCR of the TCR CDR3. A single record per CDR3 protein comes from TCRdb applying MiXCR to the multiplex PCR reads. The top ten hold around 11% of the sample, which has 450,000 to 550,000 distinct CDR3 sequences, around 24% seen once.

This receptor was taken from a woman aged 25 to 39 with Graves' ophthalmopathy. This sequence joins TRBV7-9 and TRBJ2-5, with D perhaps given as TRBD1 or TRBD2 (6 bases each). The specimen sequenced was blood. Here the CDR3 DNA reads TGTGCCAGCGCACCGGGGGCTAGCCGGGAGACCCAGTACTTC. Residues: CASAPGASRETQYF.